What follows are 25 T cell receptor beta chains derived from one specimen sequenced in a study of blood T cells in healthy people across ages. The use of a sample-barcoded 5' primer and a J-beta primer mix characterized a second PCR of about 7 to 12 cycles. TCRdb used MiXCR to reprocess the 5' RACE reads, holding one entry per CDR3 protein. The data hold a few hundred thousand distinct CDR3 sequences, with 27% observed a single time. The specimen was blood. The receptors were sampled from a woman aged 65 to 85 in good health.

J is TRBJ2-4 and V is TRBV5-1; maybe TRBD1 (5 bases). This CDR3 spans 15 amino acids. Germline V gene lookup returns CDR1 SGHRS and CDR2 YFSETQ. V lost 0 bases and J lost 4, with 11 bases in between. This chain's CDR3 is CASSLDSRQKNIQYF. DNA of the CDR3: TGCGCCAGCAGCTTGGACTCGCGACAGAAAAACATTCAGTACTTC.

This sequence joins TRBV7-9 and TRBJ2-4; perhaps TRBD2 as D (6 bases). This CDR3 is built from 14 residues. The ends were cut back, 7 bases at V and 5 bases at J, with 15 bases in the middle. CDR1 is SEHNR, CDR2 FQNEAQ, per germline (reference sequence). The CDR3 loop is CASTPRGGENIQYF. The CDR3 DNA is TGTGCCAGCACCCCACGGGGAGGCGAAAACATTCAGTACTTC.

The chain combines TRBV10-3 with TRBJ1-5, with D perhaps matching TRBD1 (5 bases). Deletions cut 0 bases from V and 1 base from J, with 7 bases between. Germline V gene lookup returns CDR1 ENHRY and CDR2 SYGVKD. The CDR3 contains 15 residues. The CDR3 region is CAISESWDSNQPQHF. The CDR3 region has the DNA TGTGCCATCAGTGAGTCCTGGGACAGCAATCAGCCCCAGCATTTT.

The chain employs TRBV7-2 and TRBJ1-6, with unresolved D. Germline V gene data show CDR1 as SGHTA and CDR2 as FQGNSA. The CDR3 runs to 13 residues. Trimming took 4 bases from V and 8 from J, leaving 9 bases between them. In DNA, the CDR3 is TGTGCCAGCAGCTCAGGTTTGGATTCACCCCTCCACTTT. Its protein product is CASSSGLDSPLHF.

This clonotype has only a few counts. The chain joins TRBV27 to TRBJ2-7, with TRBD1 identical over 9 bases. After removal of 8 bases from V and 6 bases from J, the junction contained 11 bases not matched to a gene. The germline gives CDR1 MNHEY, CDR2 SMNVEV (reference sequence). The CDR3 has 14 amino acids. The CDR3 spells CASGTQGQGLEQYF. DNA for the CDR3: TGTGCCAGCGGAACTCAGGGACAGGGTCTCGAGCAGTACTTC.

The table lists this clonotype with a few counts. J is TRBJ1-5 and V is TRBV6-1, with a possible D match to TRBD1 (5 bases). Germline V gene data show CDR1 as MNHNS and CDR2 as SASEGT. Trimming stripped 3 bases from V and 2 bases from J, with 14 bases between. The CDR3 is made up of 16 amino acids. DNA for the CDR3: TGTGCCAGCAGTGACGGCGGGGCGGTTGGCAATCAGCCCCAGCATTTT. Translation: CASSDGGAVGNQPQHF.

In its sample, this clonotype was seen a few times. This sequence joins TRBV10-3 and TRBJ2-7; D gene unclear. V lost 6 bases and J lost 0, with 12 bases in between. Germline values: CDR1 ENHRY, CDR2 SYGVKD. The length of the CDR3 is 14 residues. The CDR3 coding sequence is TGTGCCATCAGCCCTAAAGGCAACTCCTACGAGCAGTACTTC. Translation gives CAISPKGNSYEQYF.

For the CDR3, the DNA is TGTGCCAGCAGCCAAGGGGGCAGGACCACCGGGGAGCTGTTTTTT. It encodes CASSQGGRTTGELFF. J is TRBJ2-2 and V is TRBV13; TRBD1 matches 7 bases. The CDR3 length is 15 residues. V shed 5 bases, J shed 4 bases, and the junction held 7 bases outside the gene matches. Germline V gene lookup returns CDR1 PRHDT and CDR2 FYEKMQ (reference sequence).

This clonotype has a handful of counts. The chain couples TRBV3-1 to TRBJ1-4; a possible D gene is TRBD1 (5 bases). Germline CDR1 and CDR2: LGHDT and YNNKEL (reference sequence). CDR3 length equals 14 residues. Trimming cost V 2 bases and J 4 bases, with 8 bases left between them. CDR3 in amino acids: CASSQRGVNEKLFF. The CDR3 coding sequence is TGTGCCAGCAGCCAACGGGGGGTTAATGAAAAACTGTTTTTT.

The chain links TRBV20-1 to TRBJ1-1; the match to TRBD1 covers 9 bases. This CDR3 spans 15 amino acids. CDR1 DFQATT and CDR2 SNEGSKA come from the germline V gene (reference sequence). V lost 1 base to trimming and J lost 8 bases; unmatched junction nucleotides: 11. The CDR3 loop reads CSARVLRLGQGEAFF. The CDR3 coding sequence is TGCAGTGCTAGAGTATTAAGGTTAGGACAGGGGGAAGCTTTCTTT.

The chain couples TRBV2 to TRBJ2-5; D is ambiguous. Trimming pared 4 bases from V and 5 bases from J, leaving 11 bases between. The CDR3 consists of 13 residues. Germline V gives CDR1 SNHLY, CDR2 FYNNEI. Here the CDR3 DNA reads TGTGCCAGCAGTGGAGGCGAACACGAGACCCAGTACTTC. This translates into CASSGGEHETQYF.

The chain recombines TRBV6-2 or TRBV6-3 with TRBJ2-7, with 8 bases aligning to TRBD1. Per the germline V gene, CDR1 is MNHEY and CDR2 is SVGEGT. V dropped 3 bases and J dropped 6; count of bases not matched to a gene: 13. The CDR3 is made up of 16 amino acids. CDR3: CASSYAPGQAPGEQYF. The CDR3, as DNA: TGTGCCAGCAGTTATGCTCCGGGACAGGCTCCTGGCGAGCAGTACTTC.

The chain has TRBV12-5 and TRBJ1-3, with a tentative D call TRBD1 (5 bases). The CDR3 is 15 residues long. Germline-derived CDR1 and CDR2 are LGHNT and FRNRAP. V dropped 3 bases and J dropped 0 bases, with 9 bases sitting between them. This CDR3 is CASGFWGSSGNTIYF. CDR3 DNA sequence: TGTGCTAGTGGTTTTTGGGGGAGCTCTGGAAACACCATATATTTT.

The table lists this clonotype with many counts. The gene calls are TRBV6-1 and TRBJ2-1; possible D gene TRBD1, 5 bases. V lost 7 bases and J lost 6, with 10 bases in between. Germline-derived CDR1 and CDR2 are MNHNS and SASEGT. CDR3 length equals 12 residues. The CDR3 region has the DNA TGTGCCAGCACCCGACAGAGCAATGAGCAGTTCTTC. The encoded protein is CASTRQSNEQFF.

The chain employs TRBV3-1 and TRBJ1-2, with TRBD1 matching over 7 bases. Trimming took 7 bases from V and 8 from J; bases not matched to a gene: 10. Germline CDR1 and CDR2: LGHDT and YNNKEL (reference sequence). The CDR3 extends over 13 amino acids. Here the CDR3 DNA reads TGTGCCAGCACTTCCACAGGGGTAAGCGGCTACACCTTC. Translating it yields CASTSTGVSGYTF.

The DNA for the CDR3 is TGTGCCACTTCACGGGACCCCTCGGACTATGGCTACACCTTC. This sequence encodes CATSRDPSDYGYTF. V and J are TRBV5-5 and TRBJ1-2; possible D gene TRBD1, 5 bases. Per the germline V gene, CDR1 is SGHKS and CDR2 is YYEKEE (reference sequence). This CDR3 is built from 14 residues. The V gene lost 9 bases and the J gene lost 3 bases, with 18 bases spanning the gap. Combining the CDR3 with reference TRBV5-5 and TRBJ1-2 gives the whole variable domain DAGVTQSPTHLIKTRGQQVTLRCSPISGHKSVSWYQQVLGQGPQFIFQYYEKEERGRGNFPDRFSARQFPNYSSELNVNALLLGDSALYLCATSRDPSDYGYTFGSGTRLTVV.

The rearrangement joins TRBV28 to TRBJ2-5, with 9 bases lining up with TRBD1. TRBJ2-1 matches the DNA end more closely, so the J call is doubtful. Germline CDR1 reads MDHEN; CDR2 reads SYDVKM. The CDR3 consists of 15 residues. The CDR3 nucleotides read TGTGCCAGCACTCTAACGGGACAGGGTGTAAATGAGCAGTTCTTC. Translation gives CASTLTGQGVNEQFF.

The chain joins TRBV20-1 to TRBJ2-7; 9 bases match TRBD1. Germline CDR1 reads DFQATT; CDR2 reads SNEGSKA (reference sequence). Trimming cost V 6 bases and J 6 bases; bases outside gene matches: 12. This CDR3 has 14 amino acids. For the CDR3, the DNA is TGCAGTGCCGTCCCGGGACAGGGAGGGGGCGAGCAGTACTTC. The encoded protein is CSAVPGQGGGEQYF.

The genes are TRBV2 and TRBJ2-7; 12 nucleotides line up with TRBD2. The CDR3 sequence is 17 residues long. Germline V gene sequence: CDR1 SNHLY, CDR2 FYNNEI. The ends lost 6 bases at V and 3 bases at J; junction bases unmatched: 12. This chain's CDR3 is CASSFRLAGVLSYEQYF. The CDR3 DNA sequence: TGTGCCAGCAGCTTCAGACTAGCGGGAGTATTAAGCTACGAGCAGTACTTC.

The rearrangement joins TRBV28 to TRBJ1-2, with 9 nucleotides matching TRBD1. The CDR3 spans 15 residues. With 5 bases clipped from V and 4 bases from J, the junction kept 8 bases outside the gene matches. Looked up from germline, CDR1 is MDHEN and CDR2 is SYDVKM. The CDR3 DNA follows: TGTGCCAGCAGTGAAGGGACAGGGTTCTTCTATGGCTACACCTTC. Protein: CASSEGTGFFYGYTF.

J is TRBJ1-1 and V is TRBV6-6; D is unresolved. Germline V gene lookup returns CDR1 MNHNY and CDR2 SVGAGI (reference sequence). The CDR3 is 12 amino acids. Trimming removed 8 bases at V and 7 bases at J, with 14 bases between. The CDR3 reads CASALSGGEAFF. CDR3 DNA: TGTGCCAGCGCACTTAGTGGCGGTGAAGCTTTCTTT.

This rearrangement joins TRBV28 to TRBJ2-2, with D perhaps matching TRBD1 (5 bases). The CDR3 is 12 residues long. The V gene's germline CDR1 is MDHEN and CDR2 SYDVKM. The V end lost 7 bases, the J end lost 9 bases, and 12 bases lay between the germline ends. CDR3 DNA: TGTGCCAGCACACCTCGACAGCGGGAGCTGTTTTTT. Residues: CASTPRQRELFF.

The V and J genes are TRBV7-2 and TRBJ2-7; possibly TRBD2 for D (5 bases). The J call is uncertain, as TRBJ2-1 better fits the DNA end. Germline V gene sequence: CDR1 SGHTA, CDR2 FQGNSA. There are 16 residues in the CDR3. The CDR3 reads CASSPWGVRSYNEQFF. The CDR3, as DNA: TGTGCCAGCAGCCCCTGGGGAGTCCGCTCCTACAATGAGCAGTTCTTC.

V and J are TRBV28 and TRBJ2-4, with D possibly matching TRBD2 (5 bases). Germline CDR1 and CDR2: MDHEN and SYDVKM. The CDR3 consists of 17 residues. V dropped 5 bases and J dropped 3 bases, with 20 bases sitting between them. The DNA for the CDR3 is TGTGCCAGCAGTAACTATAGGGAAGGGAGTAACAAAAACATTCAGTACTTC. It is translated as CASSNYREGSNKNIQYF.

This clonotype was counted between two and nine times. The chain is built from TRBV5-5 and TRBJ1-6; tentative D call: TRBD1 (5 bases). V gave up 2 bases and J gave up 8 bases, with 20 bases separating them. Germline values: CDR1 SGHKS, CDR2 YYEKEE (reference sequence). The CDR3 spans 17 residues. CDR3 sequence (DNA): TGTGCCAGCAGCTTTGAATGGGAAGACCGGGGGGATTCACCCCTCCACTTT. The encoded protein is CASSFEWEDRGDSPLHF.